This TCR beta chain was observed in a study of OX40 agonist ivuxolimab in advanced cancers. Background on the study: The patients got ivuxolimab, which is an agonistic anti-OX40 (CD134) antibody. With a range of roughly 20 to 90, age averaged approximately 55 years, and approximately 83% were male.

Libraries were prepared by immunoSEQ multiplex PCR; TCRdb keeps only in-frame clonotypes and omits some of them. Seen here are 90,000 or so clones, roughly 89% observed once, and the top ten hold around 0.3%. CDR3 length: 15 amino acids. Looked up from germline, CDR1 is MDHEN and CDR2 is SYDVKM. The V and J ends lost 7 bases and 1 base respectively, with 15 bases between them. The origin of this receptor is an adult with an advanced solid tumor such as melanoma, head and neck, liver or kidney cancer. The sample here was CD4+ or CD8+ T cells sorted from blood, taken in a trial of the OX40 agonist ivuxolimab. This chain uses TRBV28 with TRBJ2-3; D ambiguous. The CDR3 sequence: CASIGPIGRTDTQYF. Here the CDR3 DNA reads TGTGCCAGCATTGGTCCCATCGGACGCACAGATACGCAGTATTTT.